The 12 T cell receptor beta chains below all came from one sample that was sequenced in a study of T cells after yellow fever vaccination. TCRdb recomputed calls from the 5' RACE reads with MiXCR, one row per CDR3 protein. The sample contains 250,000 to 400,000 distinct CDR3 sequences, roughly 4.3% of which appear only once. The material was PBMCs, obtained 15 days after the yellow fever booster vaccination. These receptors were collected from a man between 18 and 35 years old who received the YFV17D yellow fever vaccine.

This clonotype was seen a handful of times. V gene TRBV19 combines with J gene TRBJ1-4; D unresolved. The V gene lost 3 bases and the J gene lost 8 bases, with 7 bases spanning the gap. The germline gives CDR1 LNHDA, CDR2 SQIVND (reference sequence). The CDR3 has 12 amino acids. The CDR3 nucleotides read TGTGCCAGTAGTATCGTGGGAGAAAAACTGTTTTTT. Its translation is CASSIVGEKLFF.

This chain uses TRBV24-1 with TRBJ2-7; TRBD1 might be the D (5 bases). Germline V CDR1 and CDR2: KGHDR, SFDVKD. CDR3 length: 15 residues. With 12 bases removed from V and 0 bases from J, the gap between germline ends came to 20 bases. CDR3 amino acids: CASTRVTDSSYEQYV. The CDR3, as DNA: TGTGCCTCCACCCGGGTGACAGACAGCTCCTACGAGCAGTACGTC.

In its sample, this clonotype was seen many times. The chain joins TRBV7-3 to TRBJ2-5; D gene unclear. Between the trimmed V and J ends, which lost 10 bases and 4 bases, there was a span of 22 bases. The CDR3 length is 15 residues. Germline CDR1 reads SGHTA; CDR2 reads FQGTGA. The CDR3 sequence: CATSNPRLSGETQYF. CDR3 coding DNA: TGTGCCACCTCCAACCCGAGGCTCTCGGGAGAGACCCAGTACTTC.

The sample holds a few counts of this clonotype. CDR3 loop: CASSLGAFEQFF. CDR3 nucleotide sequence: TGTGCCAGCAGCTTAGGTGCGTTTGAGCAGTTCTTC. This chain connects TRBV7-8 to TRBJ2-1; D unclear. The germline gives CDR1 SGHVS, CDR2 FQNEAQ. The V gene lost 1 base and the J gene lost 9 bases, with 7 bases spanning the gap. The CDR3 runs to 12 residues.

The chain uses TRBV27 and TRBJ2-1, with TRBD2 matching 11 bases. V dropped 3 bases and J dropped 10; count of bases not matched to a gene: 8. The CDR3 length is 15 residues. The germline gives CDR1 MNHEY, CDR2 SMNVEV (reference sequence). The CDR3 DNA reads as TGTGCCAGCAGTTTCGGTAGCGGGGGGGCGAAGGAGCAGTTCTTC. Residues: CASSFGSGGAKEQFF.

The chain has TRBV20-1 and TRBJ1-6, with D uncertain. CDR1 and CDR2 from the germline V gene are DFQATT and SNEGSKA (reference sequence). Deletions cut 2 bases from V and 7 bases from J, with 12 bases between. This CDR3 comprises 14 residues. This CDR3 is CSARPLRMNSPLHF. In nucleotides, the CDR3 is TGCAGTGCTAGACCTCTACGGATGAATTCACCCCTCCACTTT.

This clonotype was found many times. The CDR3 here is CASSPNPGGVIPTEAFF. CDR3 coding DNA: TGCGCCAGCAGCCCGAATCCAGGGGGCGTTATCCCCACTGAAGCTTTCTTT. The chain carries TRBV5-1 and TRBJ1-1; TRBD1 matches at 8 bases. Germline assignment: CDR1 SGHRS and CDR2 YFSETQ. The junction had 15 bases not matched to a gene; V was cut back by 4 bases and J by 4 bases. The CDR3 is 17 residues long.

This clonotype has just a few counts. The CDR3 region is CSVDPPRQKMGYTF. CDR3 DNA: TGCAGCGTTGATCCCCCAAGACAGAAAATGGGCTACACCTTC. The chain couples TRBV29-1 to TRBJ1-2; perhaps TRBD1 as D (5 bases). Germline CDR1 SQVTM, CDR2 ANQGSEA. Trimming removed 3 bases at V and 8 bases at J, with 19 bases between. The CDR3 is 14 amino acids. Complete variable domain (other parts from reference TRBV29-1 and TRBJ1-2): SAVISQKPSRDICQRGTSLTIQCQVDSQVTMMFWYRQQPGQSLTLIATANQGSEATYESGFVIDKFPISRPNLTFSTLTVSNMSPEDSSIYLCSVDPPRQKMGYTFGSGTRLTVV.

This clonotype has a handful of counts. The rearrangement joins TRBV20-1 to TRBJ2-3; D might be TRBD1 (5 bases). V dropped 2 bases and J dropped 4 bases, with 13 bases sitting between them. Per the germline V gene, CDR1 is DFQATT and CDR2 is SNEGSKA (reference sequence). The CDR3 has 14 residues. The CDR3 spells CSARLSETADTQYF. In DNA, the CDR3 is TGCAGTGCTAGACTGAGCGAGACAGCAGATACGCAGTATTTT.

V usage is TRBV5-4 and J usage is TRBJ2-7; 8 bases align to TRBD1. The CDR3 covers 16 residues. J gave up 3 bases and V 4 bases, and 12 bases lay outside the gene matches. Germline loops: CDR1 SGHNT, CDR2 YYREEE (reference sequence). This CDR3 is CASSNGQGKMSYEQYV. DNA for the CDR3: TGTGCCAGCAGCAACGGACAGGGAAAAATGAGCTACGAGCAGTACGTC.

This clonotype has more than one count but fewer than ten. V is TRBV9 and J is TRBJ2-5, with D perhaps matching TRBD1 (5 bases). The V gene's germline CDR1 is SGDLS and CDR2 YYNGEE. The V end lost 1 base, the J end lost 2 bases, and 9 bases lay between the germline ends. The CDR3 extends over 14 amino acids. CDR3 in DNA: TGTGCCAGCAGCGTAAACGGACAACAAGAGACCCAGTACTTC. It is translated as CASSVNGQQETQYF.

The V gene is TRBV7-9, the J gene TRBJ2-1, with TRBD1 identical over 12 bases. CDR1 and CDR2 from the germline V gene are SEHNR and FQNEAQ (reference sequence). The CDR3 contains 15 residues. The ends lost 5 bases at V and 6 bases at J; junction bases unmatched: 5. CDR3 loop: CASSMGQGASNEQFF. DNA for the CDR3: TGTGCCAGCAGCATGGGACAGGGGGCCTCCAATGAGCAGTTCTTC.